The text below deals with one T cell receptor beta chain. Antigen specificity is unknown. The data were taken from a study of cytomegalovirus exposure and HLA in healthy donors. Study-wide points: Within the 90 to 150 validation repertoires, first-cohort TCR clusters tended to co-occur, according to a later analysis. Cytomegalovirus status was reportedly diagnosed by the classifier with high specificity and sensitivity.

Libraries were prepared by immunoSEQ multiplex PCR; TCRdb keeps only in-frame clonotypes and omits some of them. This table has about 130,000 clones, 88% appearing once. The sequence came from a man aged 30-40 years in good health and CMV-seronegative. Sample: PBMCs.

The DNA for the CDR3 is TGTGCCAGCAGCGTATTTCTAGAGGGAGCAGATACGCAGTATTTT. It encodes CASSVFLEGADTQYF. The chain joins TRBV9 to TRBJ2-3; the D gene is possibly TRBD2 (5 bases). This CDR3 has 15 residues. The germline CDR1 and CDR2 sequences are SGDLS and YYNGEE. V was clipped by 1 base and J by 4 bases, with 13 bases between them.